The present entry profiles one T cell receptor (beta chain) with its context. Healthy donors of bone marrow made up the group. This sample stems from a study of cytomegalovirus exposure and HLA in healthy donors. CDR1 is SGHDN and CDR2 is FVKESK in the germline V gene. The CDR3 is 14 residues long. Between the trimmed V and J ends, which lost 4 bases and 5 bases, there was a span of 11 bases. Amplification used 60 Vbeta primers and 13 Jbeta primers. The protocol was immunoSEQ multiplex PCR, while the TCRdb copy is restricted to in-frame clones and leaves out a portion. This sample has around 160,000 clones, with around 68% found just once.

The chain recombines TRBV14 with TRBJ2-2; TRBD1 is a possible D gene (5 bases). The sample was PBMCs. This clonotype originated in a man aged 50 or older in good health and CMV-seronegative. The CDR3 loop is CASSPQGLTGELFF. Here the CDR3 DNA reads TGTGCCAGCAGCCCTCAGGGATTAACCGGGGAGCTGTTTTTT.